This record looks at one T cell receptor (beta chain) sequence and its context. The CDR3 totals 18 residues. V trimming: 2 bases; J trimming: 2 bases; junction bases outside the gene matches: 12. CDR1 and CDR2 from the germline V gene are SGHVS and FNYEAQ. This entry is derived from a study of blood T cell repertoires in COVID-19. The overall study: PBMCs, B-cell-depleted T cells, or T cells were the source of the cDNA or gDNA that made up the material.

Generated by immunoSEQ multiplex PCR, the TCRdb table keeps only in-frame clones and is missing some. The table has about 16,000 clones, around 86% seen once. Material: peripheral blood. The sequence came from a human donor with active COVID-19. The donor label of this sample is uncertain. The gene calls are TRBV7-6 and TRBJ2-3; 8 bases align to TRBD2. CDR3 region: CASSLRSAAGGFTDTQYF. CDR3 DNA: TGTGCCAGCAGCTTAAGGTCGGCGGCGGGGGGATTCACAGATACGCAGTATTTT.